This is a list of T cell receptor beta chains from one sample in a study of T-cell memory formation after mild COVID-19. TCRdb re-called the 5' RACE reads with MiXCR, one entry per CDR3 protein. The data contain some 130,000 distinct CDR3 sequences, roughly 15% of them singletons. What was sequenced was PBMCs or a T cell subset sorted from them (not recorded which). These receptors originate from an adult woman who had mild COVID-19 (a few samples of this study predate the infection). Cell type and time point are not known. Both conserved end residues are part of each CDR3. D genes are given only for firm matches. Not all rows give a size; the values are once, few, many and, for expanded clones, a class.

>TRBJ2-1|17|few|NA|TRBV5-1
TGCGCCAGCAGCACGGCGGGCTATACAATGTCGGTGGATGAGCAGTTCTTC
CASSTAGYTMSVDEQFF
>TRBJ2-4|17|few|NA|TRBV9
TGTGCCAGCAGCGTAGGGGGTAGCGCATCCTCCAAAAACATTCAGTACTTC
CASSVGGSASSKNIQYF
>TRBJ2-6|16|few|NA|TRBV7-9
TGTGCCACCGTGCAGGGTTACCCCTCTGGGGCCAACGTCCTGACTTTC
CATVQGYPSGANVLTF
>TRBJ1-5|19|NA|NA|TRBV20-1
TGCAGTGCTAGAGATGTAGGGGGGCTCCCCGGGGGCTTCAATCAGCCCCAGCATTTT
CSARDVGGLPGGFNQPQHF
>TRBJ1-5|15|few|TRBD1|TRBV7-8
TGTGCCAGCAGCATGGGACAGGGGGAGAATCAGCCCCAGCATTTT
CASSMGQGENQPQHF
>TRBJ1-2|15|few|NA|TRBV29-1
TGCAGCGTTGACAACATACTACAGGGTGCCTATGGCTACACCTTC
CSVDNILQGAYGYTF
>TRBJ2-1|15|NA|NA|TRBV24-1
TGTGCCACCAGTAACAGCGCGTCCTCCTACAATGAGCAGTTCTTC
CATSNSASSYNEQFF
>TRBJ2-3|13|NA|NA|TRBV5-6
TGTGCCAGCAGAGGGCGCGACACAGATACGCAGTATTTT
CASRGRDTDTQYF
>TRBJ1-2|13|NA|TRBD1|TRBV6-5
TGTGCCAGCAGCAGACAGGGAGACTATGGCTACACCTTC
CASSRQGDYGYTF
>TRBJ1-2|15|NA|NA|TRBV15
TGTGCCACCAGCAGAGATCGAGCTCCAAACTATGGCTACACCTTC
CATSRDRAPNYGYTF
>TRBJ1-1|13|few|NA|TRBV20-1
TGCAGTGCGAGCAACAGCTTGAACACTGAAGCTTTCTTT
CSASNSLNTEAFF
>TRBJ1-2|15|NA|TRBD1|TRBV20-1
TGCAGTGCTAGAGACTACAGGGGGTCGGACTATGGCTACACCTTC
CSARDYRGSDYGYTF
>TRBJ2-5|14|NA|NA|TRBV27
TGTGCCAGCAGTTTACTGGGGGCGGGGAAGACCCAGTACTTC
CASSLLGAGKTQYF
>TRBJ2-1|13|NA|NA|TRBV11-3
TGTGCCAGCAGCTTAGGACGGTTGAATGAGCAGTTCTTC
CASSLGRLNEQFF
>TRBJ2-5|13|few|NA|TRBV20-1
TGCAGTGCTAAGGGGCCCCCGAAAGAGACCCAGTACTTC
CSAKGPPKETQYF
>TRBJ2-3|13|NA|NA|TRBV25-1
TGTGCCAGCAGTGATTCGGTGAGGGATACGCAGTATTTT
CASSDSVRDTQYF